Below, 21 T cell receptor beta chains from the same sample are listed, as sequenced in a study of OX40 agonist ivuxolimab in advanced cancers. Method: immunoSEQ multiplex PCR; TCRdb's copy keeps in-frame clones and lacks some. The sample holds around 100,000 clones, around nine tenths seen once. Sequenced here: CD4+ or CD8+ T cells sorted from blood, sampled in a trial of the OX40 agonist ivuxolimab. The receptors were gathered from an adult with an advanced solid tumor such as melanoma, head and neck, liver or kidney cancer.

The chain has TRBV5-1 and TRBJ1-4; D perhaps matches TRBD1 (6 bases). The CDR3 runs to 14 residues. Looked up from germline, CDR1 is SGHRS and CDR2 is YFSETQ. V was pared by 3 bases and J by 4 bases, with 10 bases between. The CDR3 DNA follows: TGCGCCAGCAGCTGGGGGGCGATTAATGAAAAACTGTTTTTT. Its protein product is CASSWGAINEKLFF.

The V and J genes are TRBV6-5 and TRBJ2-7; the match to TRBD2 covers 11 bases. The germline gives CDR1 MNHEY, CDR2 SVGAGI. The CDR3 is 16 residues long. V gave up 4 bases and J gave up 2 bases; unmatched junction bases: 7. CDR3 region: CASSSIAGGPPYEQYF. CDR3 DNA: TGTGCCAGCAGTTCTATAGCGGGGGGGCCTCCCTACGAGCAGTACTTC.

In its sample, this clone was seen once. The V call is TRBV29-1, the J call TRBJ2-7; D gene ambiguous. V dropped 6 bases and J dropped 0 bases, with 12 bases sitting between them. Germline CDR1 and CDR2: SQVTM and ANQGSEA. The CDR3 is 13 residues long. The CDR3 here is CSVPPWFSYEQYF. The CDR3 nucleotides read TGCAGCGTCCCCCCATGGTTCTCCTACGAGCAGTACTTC.

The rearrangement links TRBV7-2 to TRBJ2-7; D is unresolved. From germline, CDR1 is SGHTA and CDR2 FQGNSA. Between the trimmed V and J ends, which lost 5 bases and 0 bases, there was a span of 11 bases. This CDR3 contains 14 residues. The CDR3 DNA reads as TGTGCCAGCAGCGCCAGAGCCCTCTCCTACGAGCAGTACTTC. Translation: CASSARALSYEQYF.

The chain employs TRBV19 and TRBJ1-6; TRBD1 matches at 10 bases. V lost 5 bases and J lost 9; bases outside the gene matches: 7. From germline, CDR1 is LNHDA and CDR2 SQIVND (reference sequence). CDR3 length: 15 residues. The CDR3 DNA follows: TGTGCCAGTAGTGCCGGACAGGGGGGTCGTTCACCCCTCCACTTT. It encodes CASSAGQGGRSPLHF.

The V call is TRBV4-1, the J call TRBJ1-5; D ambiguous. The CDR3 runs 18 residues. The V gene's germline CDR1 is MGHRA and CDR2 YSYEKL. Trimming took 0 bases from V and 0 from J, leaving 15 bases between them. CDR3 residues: CASSQDPYDVGSNQPQHF. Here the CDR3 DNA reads TGCGCCAGCAGCCAAGACCCATACGATGTAGGTAGCAATCAGCCCCAGCATTTT.

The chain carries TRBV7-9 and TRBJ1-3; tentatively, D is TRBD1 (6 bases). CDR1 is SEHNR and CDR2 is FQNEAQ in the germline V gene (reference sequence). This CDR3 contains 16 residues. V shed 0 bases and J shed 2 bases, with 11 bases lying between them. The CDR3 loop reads CASSLARTEAGNTIYF. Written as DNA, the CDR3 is TGTGCCAGCAGCTTAGCCCGGACAGAAGCTGGAAACACCATATATTTT.

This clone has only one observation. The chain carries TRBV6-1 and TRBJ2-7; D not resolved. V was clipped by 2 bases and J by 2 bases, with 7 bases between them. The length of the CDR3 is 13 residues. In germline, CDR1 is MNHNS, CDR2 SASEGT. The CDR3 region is CASSETNTYEQYF. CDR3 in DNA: TGTGCCAGCAGTGAAACTAATACCTACGAGCAGTACTTC.

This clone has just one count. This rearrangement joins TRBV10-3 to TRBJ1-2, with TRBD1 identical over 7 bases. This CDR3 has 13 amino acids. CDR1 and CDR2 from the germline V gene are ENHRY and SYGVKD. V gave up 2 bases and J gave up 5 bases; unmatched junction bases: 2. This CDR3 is CAISEGTVYGYTF. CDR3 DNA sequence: TGTGCCATCAGTGAGGGGACAGTATATGGCTACACCTTC.

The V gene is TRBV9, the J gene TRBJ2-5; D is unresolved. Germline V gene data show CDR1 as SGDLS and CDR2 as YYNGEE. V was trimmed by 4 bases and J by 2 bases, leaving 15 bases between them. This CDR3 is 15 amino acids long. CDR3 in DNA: TGTGCCAGCAGCCCCAACGTGGGCAAACAAGAGACCCAGTACTTC. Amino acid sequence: CASSPNVGKQETQYF. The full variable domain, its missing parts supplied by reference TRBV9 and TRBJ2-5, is DSGVTQTPKHLITATGQRVTLRCSPRSGDLSVYWYQQSLDQGLQFLIQYYNGEERAKGNILERFSAQQFPDLHSELNLSSLELGDSALYFCASSPNVGKQETQYFGPGTRLLVL.

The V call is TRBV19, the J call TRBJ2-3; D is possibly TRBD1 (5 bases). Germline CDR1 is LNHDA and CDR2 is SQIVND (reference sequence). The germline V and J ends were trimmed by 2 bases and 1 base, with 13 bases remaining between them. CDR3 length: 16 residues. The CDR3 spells CASSISNTGRTDTQYF. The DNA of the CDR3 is TGTGCCAGTAGTATATCCAACACAGGCCGCACAGATACGCAGTATTTT.

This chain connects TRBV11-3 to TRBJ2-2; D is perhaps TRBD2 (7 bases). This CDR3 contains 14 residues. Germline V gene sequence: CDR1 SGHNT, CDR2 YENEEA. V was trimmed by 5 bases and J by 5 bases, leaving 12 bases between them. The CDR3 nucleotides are TGTGCCAGCAGCCCGGGGGGCCCTACCGGGGAGCTGTTTTTT. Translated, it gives CASSPGGPTGELFF.

The chain's CDR3 is CASSLMTGGNEKLFF. CDR3 DNA: TGTGCCAGCAGCTTAATGACAGGGGGAAATGAAAAACTGTTTTTT. The chain combines TRBV7-2 with TRBJ1-4, with 9 bases fitting TRBD1. Germline CDR1 and CDR2: SGHTA and FQGNSA. The trim removed 2 bases at V and 5 bases at J, leaving 3 bases unmatched. This CDR3 spans 15 amino acids.

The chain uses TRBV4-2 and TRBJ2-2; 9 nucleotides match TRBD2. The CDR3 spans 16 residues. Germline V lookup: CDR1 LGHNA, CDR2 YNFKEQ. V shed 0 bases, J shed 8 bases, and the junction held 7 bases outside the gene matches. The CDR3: CASSQDRASGEGELFF. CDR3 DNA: TGTGCCAGCAGCCAAGATCGGGCTAGCGGGGAAGGGGAGCTGTTTTTT.

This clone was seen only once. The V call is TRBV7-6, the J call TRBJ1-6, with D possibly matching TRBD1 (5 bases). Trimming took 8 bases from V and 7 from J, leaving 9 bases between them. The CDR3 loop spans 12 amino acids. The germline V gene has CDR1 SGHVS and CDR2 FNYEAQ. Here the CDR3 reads CASGTRNSPLHF. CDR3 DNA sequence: TGTGCCAGCGGGACCAGAAATTCACCCCTCCACTTT.

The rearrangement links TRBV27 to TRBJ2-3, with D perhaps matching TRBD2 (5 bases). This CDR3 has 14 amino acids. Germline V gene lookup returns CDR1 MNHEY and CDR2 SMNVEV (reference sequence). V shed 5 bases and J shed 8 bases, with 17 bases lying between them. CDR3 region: CASSLGLGAGTQYF. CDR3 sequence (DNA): TGTGCCAGCAGTCTAGGACTGGGTGCGGGTACGCAGTATTTT.

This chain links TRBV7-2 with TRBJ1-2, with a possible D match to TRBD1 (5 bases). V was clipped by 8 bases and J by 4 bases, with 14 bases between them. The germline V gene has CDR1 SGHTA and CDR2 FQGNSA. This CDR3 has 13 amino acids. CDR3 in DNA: TGTGCCAGCGGCTGGAGAGGGGCCTATGGCTACACCTTC. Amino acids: CASGWRGAYGYTF. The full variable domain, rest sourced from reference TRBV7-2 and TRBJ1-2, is GAGVSQSPSNKVTEKGKDVELRCDPISGHTALYWYRQSLGQGLEFLIYFQGNSAPDKSGLPSDRFSAERTGGSVSTLTIQRTQQEDSAVYLCASGWRGAYGYTFGSGTRLTVV.

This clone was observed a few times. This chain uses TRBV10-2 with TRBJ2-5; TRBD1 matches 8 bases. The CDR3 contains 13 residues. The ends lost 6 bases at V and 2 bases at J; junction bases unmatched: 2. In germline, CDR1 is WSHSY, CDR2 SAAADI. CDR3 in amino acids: CASRGDRQETQYF. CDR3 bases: TGCGCCAGCAGGGGGGACAGGCAAGAGACCCAGTACTTC.

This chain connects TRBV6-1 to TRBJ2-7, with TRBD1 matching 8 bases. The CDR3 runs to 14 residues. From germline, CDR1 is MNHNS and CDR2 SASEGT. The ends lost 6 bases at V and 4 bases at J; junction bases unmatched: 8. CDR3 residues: CASSPGTGFYEQYF. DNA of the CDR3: TGTGCCAGCAGCCCAGGGACAGGATTTTACGAGCAGTACTTC.

The CDR3 sequence is CASSQVVGGIQPQHF. CDR3 DNA: TGTGCCAGCAGCCAAGTGGTTGGGGGAATACAGCCCCAGCATTTT. The rearrangement uses TRBV4-2 and TRBJ1-5; D might be TRBD1 (5 bases). Trimming pared 1 base from V and 7 bases from J, leaving 14 bases between. Germline CDR1 and CDR2: LGHNA and YNFKEQ. The CDR3 consists of 15 residues.

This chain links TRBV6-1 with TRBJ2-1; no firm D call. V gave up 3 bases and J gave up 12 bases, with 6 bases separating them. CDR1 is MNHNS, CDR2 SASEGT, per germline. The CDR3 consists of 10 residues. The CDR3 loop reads CASSDQRQFF. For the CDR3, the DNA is TGTGCCAGCAGTGACCAGAGGCAGTTCTTC.